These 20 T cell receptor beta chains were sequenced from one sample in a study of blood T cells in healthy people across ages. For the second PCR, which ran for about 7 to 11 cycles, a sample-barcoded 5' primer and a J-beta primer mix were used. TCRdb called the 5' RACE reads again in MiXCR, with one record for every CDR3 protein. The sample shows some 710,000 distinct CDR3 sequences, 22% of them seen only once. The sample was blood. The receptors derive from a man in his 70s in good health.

The CDR3 DNA follows: TGCAGCGTTGAACTTGAGGCGGACAACTATGGCTACACCTTC. Its translation is CSVELEADNYGYTF. The V call is TRBV29-1, the J call TRBJ1-2, with D hard to call. The germline gives CDR1 SQVTM, CDR2 ANQGSEA. The CDR3 length is 14 residues. V dropped 2 bases and J dropped 2 bases, with 12 bases sitting between them.

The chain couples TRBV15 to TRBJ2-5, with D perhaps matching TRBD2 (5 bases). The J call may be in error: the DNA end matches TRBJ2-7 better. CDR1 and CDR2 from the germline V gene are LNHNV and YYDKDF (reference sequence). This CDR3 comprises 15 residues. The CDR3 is CATSRDGRRIDEQYF. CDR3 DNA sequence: TGTGCCACCAGCAGAGATGGAAGGAGGATCGACGAGCAGTACTTC.

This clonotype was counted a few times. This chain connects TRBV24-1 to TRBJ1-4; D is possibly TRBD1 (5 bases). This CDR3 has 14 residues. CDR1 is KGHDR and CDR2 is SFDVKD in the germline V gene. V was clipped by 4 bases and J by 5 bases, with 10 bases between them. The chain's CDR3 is CATSEAGPNEKLFF. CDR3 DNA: TGTGCCACCAGTGAAGCAGGGCCCAATGAAAAACTGTTTTTT.

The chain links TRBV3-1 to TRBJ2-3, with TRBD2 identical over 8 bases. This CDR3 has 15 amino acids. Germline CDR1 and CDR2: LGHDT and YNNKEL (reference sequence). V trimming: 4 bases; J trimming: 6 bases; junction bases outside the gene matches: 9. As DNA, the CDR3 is TGTGCCAGCAGCCCCTTCCGGGGGGGCTGGGATACGCAGTATTTT. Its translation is CASSPFRGGWDTQYF.

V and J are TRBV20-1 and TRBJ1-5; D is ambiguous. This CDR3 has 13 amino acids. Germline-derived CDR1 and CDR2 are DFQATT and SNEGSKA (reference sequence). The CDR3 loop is CSSSGQLNQPQHF. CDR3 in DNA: TGCAGCTCCTCTGGGCAGCTCAATCAGCCCCAGCATTTT.

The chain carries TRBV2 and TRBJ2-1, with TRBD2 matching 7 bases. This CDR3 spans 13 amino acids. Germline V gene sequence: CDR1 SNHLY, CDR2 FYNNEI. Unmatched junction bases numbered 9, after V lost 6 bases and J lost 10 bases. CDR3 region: CASRLLASWEQFF. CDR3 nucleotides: TGTGCCAGCAGGTTACTAGCGAGCTGGGAGCAGTTCTTC.

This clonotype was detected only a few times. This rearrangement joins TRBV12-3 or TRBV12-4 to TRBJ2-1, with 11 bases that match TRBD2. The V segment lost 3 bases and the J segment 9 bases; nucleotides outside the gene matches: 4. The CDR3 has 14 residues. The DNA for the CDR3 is TGTGCCAGCAGTTTTAGCGGGAGGGCCAGTGAGCAGTTCTTC. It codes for CASSFSGRASEQFF.

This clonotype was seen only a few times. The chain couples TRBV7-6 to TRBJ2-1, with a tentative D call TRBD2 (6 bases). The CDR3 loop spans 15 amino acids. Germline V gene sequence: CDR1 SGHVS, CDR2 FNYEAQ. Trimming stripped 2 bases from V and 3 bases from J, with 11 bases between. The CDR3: CASSLISGSYNEQFF. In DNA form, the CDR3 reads TGTGCCAGCAGCTTAATATCCGGGAGCTACAATGAGCAGTTCTTC. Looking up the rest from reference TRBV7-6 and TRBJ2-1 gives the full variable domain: GAGVSQSPRYKVTKRGQDVALRCDPISGHVSLYWYRQALGQGPEFLTYFNYEAQQDKSGLPNDRFSAERPEGSISTLTIQRTEQRDSAMYRCASSLISGSYNEQFFGPGTRLTVL.

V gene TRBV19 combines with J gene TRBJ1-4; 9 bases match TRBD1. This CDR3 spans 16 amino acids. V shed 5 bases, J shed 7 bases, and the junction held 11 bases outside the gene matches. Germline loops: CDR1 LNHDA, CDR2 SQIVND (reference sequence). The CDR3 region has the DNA TGTGCCAGTAGTGTTCGTACAGGGGGCCAAGGTGAAAAACTGTTTTTT. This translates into CASSVRTGGQGEKLFF.

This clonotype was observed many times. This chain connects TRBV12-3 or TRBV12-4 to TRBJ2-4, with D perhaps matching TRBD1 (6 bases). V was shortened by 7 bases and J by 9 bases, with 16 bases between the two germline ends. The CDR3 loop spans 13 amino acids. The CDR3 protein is CASMRWGLSIQYF. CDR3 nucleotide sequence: TGTGCCAGCATGAGGTGGGGGCTGAGCATTCAGTACTTC.

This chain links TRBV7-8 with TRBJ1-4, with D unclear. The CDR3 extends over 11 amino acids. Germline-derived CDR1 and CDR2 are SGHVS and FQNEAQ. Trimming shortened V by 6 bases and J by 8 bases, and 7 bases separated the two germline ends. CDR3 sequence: CASSPSEKLFF. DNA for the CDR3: TGTGCCAGCAGTCCCTCAGAAAAACTGTTTTTT.

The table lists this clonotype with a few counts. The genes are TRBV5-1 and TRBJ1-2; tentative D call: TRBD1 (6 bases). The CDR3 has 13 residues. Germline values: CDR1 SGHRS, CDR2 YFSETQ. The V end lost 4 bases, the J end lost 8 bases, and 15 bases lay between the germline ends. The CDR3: CASSLLGGGGYTF. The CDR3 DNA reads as TGCGCCAGCAGCCTCCTGGGGGGCGGGGGCTACACCTTC.

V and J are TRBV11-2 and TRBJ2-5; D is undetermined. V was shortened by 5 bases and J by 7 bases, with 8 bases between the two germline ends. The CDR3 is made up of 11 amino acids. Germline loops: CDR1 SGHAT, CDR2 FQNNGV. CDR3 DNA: TGTGCCAGCAGCCTCGGAGCGACCCAGTACTTC. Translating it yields CASSLGATQYF.

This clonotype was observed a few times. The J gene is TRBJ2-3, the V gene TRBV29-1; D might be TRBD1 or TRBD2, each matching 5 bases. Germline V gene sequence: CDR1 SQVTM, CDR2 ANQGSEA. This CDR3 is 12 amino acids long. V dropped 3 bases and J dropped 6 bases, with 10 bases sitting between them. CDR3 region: CSVDSWGDTQYF. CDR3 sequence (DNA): TGCAGCGTTGATTCGTGGGGGGATACGCAGTATTTT.

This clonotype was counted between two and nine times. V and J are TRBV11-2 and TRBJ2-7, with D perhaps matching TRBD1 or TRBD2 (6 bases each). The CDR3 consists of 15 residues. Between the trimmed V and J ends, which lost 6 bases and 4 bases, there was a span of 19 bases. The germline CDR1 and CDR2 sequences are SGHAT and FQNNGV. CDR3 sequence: CASSITLGGFYEQYF. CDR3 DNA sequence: TGTGCCAGCAGTATCACCTTGGGGGGCTTTTACGAGCAGTACTTC.

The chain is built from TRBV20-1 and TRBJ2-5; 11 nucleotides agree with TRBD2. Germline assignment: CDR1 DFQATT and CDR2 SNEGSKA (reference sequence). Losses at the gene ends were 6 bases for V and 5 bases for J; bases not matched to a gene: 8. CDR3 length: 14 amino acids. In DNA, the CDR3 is TGCAGTGCCATTACTAGCGGGAGTGGGGAGACCCAGTACTTC. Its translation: CSAITSGSGETQYF.

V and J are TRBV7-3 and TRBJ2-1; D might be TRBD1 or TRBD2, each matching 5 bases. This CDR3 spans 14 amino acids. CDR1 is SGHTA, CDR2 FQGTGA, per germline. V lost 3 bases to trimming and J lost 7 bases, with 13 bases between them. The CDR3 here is CASSLRAGRNEQFF. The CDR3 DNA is TGTGCCAGCAGCTTGAGGGCAGGGCGGAATGAGCAGTTCTTC.

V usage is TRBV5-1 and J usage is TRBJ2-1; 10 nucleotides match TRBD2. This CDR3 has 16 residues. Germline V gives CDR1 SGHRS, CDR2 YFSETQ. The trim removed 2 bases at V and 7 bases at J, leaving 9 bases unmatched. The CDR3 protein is CASSLPLAGAGNEQFF. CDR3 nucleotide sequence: TGCGCCAGCAGCTTACCTCTAGCGGGAGCAGGAAATGAGCAGTTCTTC. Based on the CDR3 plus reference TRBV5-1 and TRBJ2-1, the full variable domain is KAGVTQTPRYLIKTRGQQVTLSCSPISGHRSVSWYQQTPGQGLQFLFEYFSETQRNKGNFPGRFSGRQFSNSRSEMNVSTLELGDSALYLCASSLPLAGAGNEQFFGPGTRLTVL.

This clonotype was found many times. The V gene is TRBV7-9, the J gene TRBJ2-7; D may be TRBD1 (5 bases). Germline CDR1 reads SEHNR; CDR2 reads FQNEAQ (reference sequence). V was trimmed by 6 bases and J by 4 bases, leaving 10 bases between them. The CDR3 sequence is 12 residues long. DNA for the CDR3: TGTGCCAGCAGTCAAACAGGTTACGAGCAGTACTTC. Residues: CASSQTGYEQYF.

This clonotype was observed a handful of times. The CDR3 here is CATCSRDRVSDTQYF. DNA for the CDR3: TGTGCCACATGTTCACGAGACAGGGTGTCCGATACGCAGTATTTT. This chain connects TRBV10-3 to TRBJ2-3; 7 bases agree with TRBD1. Germline V gene data show CDR1 as ENHRY and CDR2 as SYGVKD. V shed 10 bases, J shed 6 bases, and the junction held 16 bases outside the gene matches. The length of the CDR3 is 15 residues.